This note documents a single T cell receptor beta chain sequence. Assay: immunoSEQ multiplex PCR; the TCRdb copy retains only in-frame clones and omits some. The table includes 14,000 to 15,000 clones, approximately 86% detected once. This CDR3 contains 15 residues. V gave up 2 bases and J gave up 6 bases, with 13 bases separating them. Germline V gives CDR1 SEHNR, CDR2 FQNEAQ (reference sequence). These data are taken from a study of blood T cell repertoires in COVID-19. Study background: COVID-19 samples, acute and convalescent, were from the United States, Italy and Spain.

The genes are TRBV7-9 and TRBJ2-2; D perhaps matches TRBD2 (5 bases). The receptor was derived from a human donor in a cohort sampled during active COVID-19. The sequencing sample was made of peripheral blood. The chain's CDR3 is CASSLTSRAAGELFF. CDR3 nucleotides: TGTGCCAGCAGCTTAACGTCGAGGGCGGCCGGGGAGCTGTTTTTT. The variable domain in full, with the rest retrieved from reference TRBV7-9 and TRBJ2-2, is DTGVSQNPRHKITKRGQNVTFRCDPISEHNRLYWYRQTLGQGPEFLTYFQNEAQLEKSRLLSDRFSAERPKGSFSTLEIQRTEQGDSAMYLCASSLTSRAAGELFFGEGSRLTVL.